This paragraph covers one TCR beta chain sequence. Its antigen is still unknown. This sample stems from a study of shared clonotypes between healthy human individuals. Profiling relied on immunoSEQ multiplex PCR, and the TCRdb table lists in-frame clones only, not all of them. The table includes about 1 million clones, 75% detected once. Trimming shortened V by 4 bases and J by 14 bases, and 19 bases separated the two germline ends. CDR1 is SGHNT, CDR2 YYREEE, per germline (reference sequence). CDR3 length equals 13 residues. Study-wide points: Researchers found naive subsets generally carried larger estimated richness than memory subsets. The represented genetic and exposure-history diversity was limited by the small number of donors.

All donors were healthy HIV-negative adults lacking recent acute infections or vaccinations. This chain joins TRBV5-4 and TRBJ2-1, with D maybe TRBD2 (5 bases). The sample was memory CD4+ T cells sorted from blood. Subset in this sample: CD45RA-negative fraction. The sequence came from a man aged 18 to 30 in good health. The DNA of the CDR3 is TGTGCCAGCAGCCAAGATCAGGCGACTAACAAGTTCTTC. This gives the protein CASSQDQATNKFF.